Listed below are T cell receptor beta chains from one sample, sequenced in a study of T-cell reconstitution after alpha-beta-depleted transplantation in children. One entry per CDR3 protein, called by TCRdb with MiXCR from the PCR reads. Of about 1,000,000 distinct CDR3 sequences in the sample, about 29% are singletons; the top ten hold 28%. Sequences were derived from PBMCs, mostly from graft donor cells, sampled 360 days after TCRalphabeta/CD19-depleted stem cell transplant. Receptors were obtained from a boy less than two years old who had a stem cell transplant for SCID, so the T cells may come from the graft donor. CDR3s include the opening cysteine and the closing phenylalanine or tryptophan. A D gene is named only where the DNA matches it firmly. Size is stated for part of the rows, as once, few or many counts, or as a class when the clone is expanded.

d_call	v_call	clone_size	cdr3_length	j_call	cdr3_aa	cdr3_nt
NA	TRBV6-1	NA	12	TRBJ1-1	CASSDTRAEAFF	TGTGCCAGCAGTGATACTAGAGCTGAAGCTTTCTTT
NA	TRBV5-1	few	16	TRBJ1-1	CASSLASQGPYTEAFF	TGCGCCAGCAGCTTAGCTTCTCAGGGACCGTACACTGAAGCTTTCTTT
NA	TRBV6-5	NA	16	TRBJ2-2	CASSYSWGRVTGELFF	TGTGCCAGCAGTTACAGCTGGGGCAGGGTGACCGGGGAGCTGTTTTTT
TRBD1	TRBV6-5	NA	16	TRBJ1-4	CASSYQGATTNEKLFF	TGTGCCAGCAGTTACCAGGGGGCCACAACTAATGAAAAACTGTTTTTT
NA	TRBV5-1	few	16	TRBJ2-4	CASSLGPVLAKNIQYF	TGCGCCAGCAGCTTGGGACCAGTCCTAGCCAAAAACATTCAGTACTTC
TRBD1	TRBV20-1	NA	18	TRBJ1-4	CSARDLRGQGRGNEKLFF	TGCAGTGCTAGAGATTTACGGGGACAGGGAAGGGGTAATGAAAAACTGTTTTTT
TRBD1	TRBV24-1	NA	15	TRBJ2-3	CATSDPGQGSDTQYF	TGTGCCACCAGTGATCCGGGACAGGGATCAGATACGCAGTATTTT
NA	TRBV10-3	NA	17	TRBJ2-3	CAIKRRNGVQQADTQYF	TGTGCCATCAAAAGAAGGAACGGGGTTCAACAGGCAGATACGCAGTATTTT
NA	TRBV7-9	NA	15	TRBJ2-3	CASSLAGGHPDTQYF	TGTGCCAGCAGCTTAGCGGGGGGGCACCCAGATACGCAGTATTTT
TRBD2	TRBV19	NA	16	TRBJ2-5	CASKHRGSGGQETQYF	TGTGCCAGCAAGCACAGGGGTAGCGGGGGGCAAGAGACCCAGTACTTC
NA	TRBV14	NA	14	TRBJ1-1	CASSQWDLNTEAFF	TGTGCCAGCAGCCAATGGGACCTGAACACTGAAGCTTTCTTT
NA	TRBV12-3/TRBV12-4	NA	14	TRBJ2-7	CASTPTGSSYEQYF	TGTGCCAGCACCCCCACAGGGAGCTCCTACGAGCAGTACTTC
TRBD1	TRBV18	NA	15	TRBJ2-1	CASSPPWQGADEQFF	TGTGCCAGCTCACCACCCTGGCAGGGGGCGGATGAGCAGTTCTTC
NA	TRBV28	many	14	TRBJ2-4	CASSFRGDKNIQYF	TGTGCCAGCAGTTTCAGGGGGGACAAAAACATTCAGTACTTC
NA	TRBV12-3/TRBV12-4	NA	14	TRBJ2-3	CASTDSLRLDTQYF	TGTGCCAGCACGGACAGTTTGCGACTTGATACGCAGTATTTT
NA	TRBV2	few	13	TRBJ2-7	CASSRRTSYEQYF	TGTGCCAGCAGCAGACGAACTTCCTACGAGCAGTACTTC